A single T cell receptor (beta chain) is shown here with its context. What it binds is unknown. The germline CDR1 and CDR2 sequences are SNHLY and FYNNEI. V lost 6 bases to trimming and J lost 5 bases, with 10 bases between them. The CDR3 is 12 amino acids. Time point noted: pretreatment peripheral blood. Per patient, between 1 and 8 samples were collected at pretreatment and on-treatment time points. The source of the sample is a study of PD-L1 blockade in urothelial cancer. Whole-study findings and limits: Tumor-associated blood clones were expanded more by durable-benefit patients at 3 weeks.

Generated by immunoSEQ multiplex PCR, the TCRdb table keeps only in-frame clones and is missing some. The sample lists 65,000 to 90,000 clones; around 84% were seen once. Sequencing used PBMCs, obtained around atezolizumab (anti-PD-L1) treatment. This chain joins TRBV2 and TRBJ2-5; no clear D gene. The sequence derives from a woman in her sixties or seventies with urothelial cancer. The CDR3 DNA sequence: TGTGCCAGCAGCCTCAATCGGGAGACCCAGTACTTC. It translates to CASSLNRETQYF.